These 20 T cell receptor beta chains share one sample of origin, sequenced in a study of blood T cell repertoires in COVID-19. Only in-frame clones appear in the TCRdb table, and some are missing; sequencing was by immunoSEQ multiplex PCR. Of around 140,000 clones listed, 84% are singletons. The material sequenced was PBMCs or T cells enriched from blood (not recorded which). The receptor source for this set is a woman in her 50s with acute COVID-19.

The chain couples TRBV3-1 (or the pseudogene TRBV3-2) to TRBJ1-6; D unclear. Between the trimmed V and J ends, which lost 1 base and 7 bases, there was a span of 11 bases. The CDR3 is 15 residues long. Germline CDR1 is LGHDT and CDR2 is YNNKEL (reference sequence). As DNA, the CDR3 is TGTGCCAGCAGCCAAGCCGTGACACGGAATTCACCCCTCCACTTT. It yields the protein CASSQAVTRNSPLHF.

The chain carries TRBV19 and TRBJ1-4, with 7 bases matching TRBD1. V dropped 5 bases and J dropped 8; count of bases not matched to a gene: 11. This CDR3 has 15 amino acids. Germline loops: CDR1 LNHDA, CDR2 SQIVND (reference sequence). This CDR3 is CASSPYRGGLEKLFF. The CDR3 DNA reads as TGTGCCAGTAGTCCCTACAGGGGAGGACTCGAAAAACTGTTTTTT.

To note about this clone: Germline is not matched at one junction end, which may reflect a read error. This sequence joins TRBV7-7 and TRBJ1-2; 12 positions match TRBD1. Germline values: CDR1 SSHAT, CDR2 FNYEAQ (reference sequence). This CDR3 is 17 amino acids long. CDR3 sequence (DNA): TGTGCTAGCAGCTTAGTGGGACAGGGGGCAGAAAGCTATGGCTACACCTTC. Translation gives CASSLVGQGAESYGYTF.

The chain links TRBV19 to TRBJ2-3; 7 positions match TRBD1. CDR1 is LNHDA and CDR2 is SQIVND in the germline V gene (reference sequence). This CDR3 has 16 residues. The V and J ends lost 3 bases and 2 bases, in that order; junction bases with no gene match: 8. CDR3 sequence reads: CASSILGTASTDTQYF. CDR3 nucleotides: TGTGCCAGTAGTATCCTCGGGACAGCCTCCACAGATACGCAGTATTTT. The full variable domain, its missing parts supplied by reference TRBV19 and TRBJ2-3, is DGGITQSPKYLFRKEGQNVTLSCEQNLNHDAMYWYRQDPGQGLRLIYYSQIVNDFQKGDIAEGYSVSREKKESFPLTVTSAQKNPTAFYLCASSILGTASTDTQYFGPGTRLTVL.

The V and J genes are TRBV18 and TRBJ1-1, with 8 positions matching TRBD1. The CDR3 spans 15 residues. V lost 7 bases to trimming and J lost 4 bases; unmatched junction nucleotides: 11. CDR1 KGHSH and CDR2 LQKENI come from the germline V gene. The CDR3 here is CASLIVRGLGTEAFF. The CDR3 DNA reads TGTGCCAGCTTAATAGTCAGGGGGCTGGGCACTGAAGCTTTCTTT. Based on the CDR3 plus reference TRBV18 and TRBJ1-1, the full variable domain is NAGVMQNPRHLVRRRGQEARLRCSPMKGHSHVYWYRQLPEEGLKFMVYLQKENIIDESGMPKERFSAEFPKEGPSILRIQQVVRGDSAAYFCASLIVRGLGTEAFFGQGTRLTVV.

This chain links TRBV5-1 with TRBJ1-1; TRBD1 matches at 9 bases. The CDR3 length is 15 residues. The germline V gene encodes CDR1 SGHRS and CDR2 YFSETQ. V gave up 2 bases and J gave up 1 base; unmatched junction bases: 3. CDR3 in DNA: TGCGCCAGCAGCTTCGGACAGGGGAAGAACACTGAAGCTTTCTTT. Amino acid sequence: CASSFGQGKNTEAFF.

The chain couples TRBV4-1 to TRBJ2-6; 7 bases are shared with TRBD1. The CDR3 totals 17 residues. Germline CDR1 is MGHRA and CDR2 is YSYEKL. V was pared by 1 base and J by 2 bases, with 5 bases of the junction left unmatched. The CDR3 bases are TGCGCCAGCAGCCAAGTTAGGGGGCCGGCTGGGGCCAACGTCCTGACTTTC. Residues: CASSQVRGPAGANVLTF.

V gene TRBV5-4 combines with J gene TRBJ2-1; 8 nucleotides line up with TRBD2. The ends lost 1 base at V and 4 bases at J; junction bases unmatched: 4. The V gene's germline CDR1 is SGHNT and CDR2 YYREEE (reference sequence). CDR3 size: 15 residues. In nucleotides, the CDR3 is TGTGCCAGCAGCTTGACTAGCGGACTATACAATGAGCAGTTCTTC. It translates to CASSLTSGLYNEQFF. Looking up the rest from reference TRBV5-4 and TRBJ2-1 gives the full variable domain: ETGVTQSPTHLIKTRGQQVTLRCSSQSGHNTVSWYQQALGQGPQFIFQYYREEENGRGNFPPRFSGLQFPNYSSELNVNALELDDSALYLCASSLTSGLYNEQFFGPGTRLTVL.

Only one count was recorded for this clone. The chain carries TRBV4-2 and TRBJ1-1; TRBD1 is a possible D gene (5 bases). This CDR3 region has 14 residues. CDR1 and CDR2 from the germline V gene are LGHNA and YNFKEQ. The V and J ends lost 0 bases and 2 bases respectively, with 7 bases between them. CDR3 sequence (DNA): TGTGCCAGCAGCCAAGAGACAGTTAACACTGAAGCTTTCTTT. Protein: CASSQETVNTEAFF.

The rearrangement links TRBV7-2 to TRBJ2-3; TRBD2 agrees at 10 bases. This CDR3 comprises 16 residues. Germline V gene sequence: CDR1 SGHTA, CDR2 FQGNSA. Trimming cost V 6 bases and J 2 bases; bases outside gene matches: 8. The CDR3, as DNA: TGTGCCAGCAGAGAAAGCGGGAGGGCTTTCACAGATACGCAGTATTTT. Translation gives CASRESGRAFTDTQYF. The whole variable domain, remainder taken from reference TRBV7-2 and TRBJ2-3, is GAGVSQSPSNKVTEKGKDVELRCDPISGHTALYWYRQSLGQGLEFLIYFQGNSAPDKSGLPSDRFSAERTGGSVSTLTIQRTQQEDSAVYLCASRESGRAFTDTQYFGPGTRLTVL.

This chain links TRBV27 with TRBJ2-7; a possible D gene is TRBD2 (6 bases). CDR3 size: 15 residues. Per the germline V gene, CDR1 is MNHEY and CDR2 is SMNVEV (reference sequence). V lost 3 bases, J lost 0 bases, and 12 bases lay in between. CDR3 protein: CASSFFGGASYEQYF. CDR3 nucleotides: TGTGCCAGCAGTTTTTTCGGGGGAGCCTCCTACGAGCAGTACTTC.

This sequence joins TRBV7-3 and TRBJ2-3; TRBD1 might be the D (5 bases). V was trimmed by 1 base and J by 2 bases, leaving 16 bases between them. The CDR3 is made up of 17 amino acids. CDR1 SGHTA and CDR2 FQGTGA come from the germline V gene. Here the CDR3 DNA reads TGTGCCAGCAGCTTAAGGGGCGGTTACTCCGACACAGATACGCAGTATTTT. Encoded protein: CASSLRGGYSDTDTQYF.

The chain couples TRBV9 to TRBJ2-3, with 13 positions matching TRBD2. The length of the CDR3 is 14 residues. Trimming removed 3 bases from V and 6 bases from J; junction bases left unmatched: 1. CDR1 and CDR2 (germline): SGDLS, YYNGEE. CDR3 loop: CASSATSGGDTQYF. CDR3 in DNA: TGTGCCAGCAGCGCGACTAGCGGGGGGGATACGCAGTATTTT. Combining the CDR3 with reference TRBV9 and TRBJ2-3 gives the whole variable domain DSGVTQTPKHLITATGQRVTLRCSPRSGDLSVYWYQQSLDQGLQFLIQYYNGEERAKGNILERFSAQQFPDLHSELNLSSLELGDSALYFCASSATSGGDTQYFGPGTRLTVL.

For the CDR3, the DNA is TGTGCCAGCAGTGAACAACTAGCGGGAGGGTTTGGGGCCTACGAGCAGTACTTC. Its translation is CASSEQLAGGFGAYEQYF. V gene TRBV6-1 combines with J gene TRBJ2-7; 13 nucleotides line up with TRBD2. The CDR3 runs 18 residues. Germline loops: CDR1 MNHNS, CDR2 SASEGT. Trimming at V came to 2 bases and at J to 2 bases, leaving 9 bases not matched to a gene.

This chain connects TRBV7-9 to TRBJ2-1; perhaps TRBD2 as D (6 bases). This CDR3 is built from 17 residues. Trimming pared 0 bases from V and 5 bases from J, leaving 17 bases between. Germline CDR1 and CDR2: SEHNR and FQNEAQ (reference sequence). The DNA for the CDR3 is TGTGCCAGCAGCTTAGCGGGAGGACGACTTGGGAACAATGAGCAGTTCTTC. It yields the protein CASSLAGGRLGNNEQFF.

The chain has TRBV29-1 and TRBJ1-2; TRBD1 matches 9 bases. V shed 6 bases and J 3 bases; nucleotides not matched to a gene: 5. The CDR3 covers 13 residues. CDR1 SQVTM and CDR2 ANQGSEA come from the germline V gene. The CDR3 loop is CSVETGGYYGYTF. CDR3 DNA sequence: TGCAGCGTAGAAACAGGGGGCTACTATGGCTACACCTTC.

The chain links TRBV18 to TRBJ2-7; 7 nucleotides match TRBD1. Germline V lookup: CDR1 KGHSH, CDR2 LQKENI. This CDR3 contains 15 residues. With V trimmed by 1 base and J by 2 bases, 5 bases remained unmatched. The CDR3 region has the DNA TGTGCCAGCTCACCACAGGGGGCCGCGACCTACGAGCAGTACTTC. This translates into CASSPQGAATYEQYF.

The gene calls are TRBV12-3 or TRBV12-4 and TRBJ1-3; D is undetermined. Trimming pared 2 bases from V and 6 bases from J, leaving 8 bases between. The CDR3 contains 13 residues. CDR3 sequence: CASSLFELNTIYF. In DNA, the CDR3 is TGTGCCAGCAGTTTATTCGAGCTAAACACCATATATTTT.

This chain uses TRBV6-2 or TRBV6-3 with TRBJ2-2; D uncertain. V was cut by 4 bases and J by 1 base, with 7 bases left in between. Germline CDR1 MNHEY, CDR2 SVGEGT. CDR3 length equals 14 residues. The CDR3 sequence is CASSLTWNTGELFF. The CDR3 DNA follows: TGTGCCAGCAGTTTAACTTGGAACACCGGGGAGCTGTTTTTT.

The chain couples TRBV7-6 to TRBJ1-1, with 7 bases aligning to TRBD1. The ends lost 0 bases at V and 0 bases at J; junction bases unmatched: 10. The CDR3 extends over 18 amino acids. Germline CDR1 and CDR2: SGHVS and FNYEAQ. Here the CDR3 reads CASSLAPSNRGMNTEAFF. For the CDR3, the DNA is TGTGCCAGCAGCTTAGCCCCCTCAAACAGGGGAATGAACACTGAAGCTTTCTTT.